This T cell receptor (beta chain) was observed in a study of CD8 T cells in Susac syndrome. The length of the CDR3 is 13 residues. Germline CDR1 SGHTA, CDR2 FQGNSA. The V end lost 5 bases, the J end lost 8 bases, and 12 bases lay between the germline ends. The multiple sclerosis control group consisted of treatment-naive patients whose relapsing-remitting disease, which was either stable or active, fulfilled revised McDonald criteria. Isolation of CD8+ and CD4+ T cells was performed negatively, whereas enrichment of TEMRA cells was done by FACS. Reverse transcription of roughly 0.5 to 1 ug RNA used random hexamers. It was immunoSEQ multiplex PCR that amplified TCR beta CDR3 across 54 Vbeta and 13 Jbeta. One entry per CDR3 protein, called by TCRdb with MiXCR from the immunoSEQ multiplex PCR reads. Among 250,000 or so distinct CDR3 sequences listed, just over 90% were seen once.

The receptor comes from a human donor with multiple sclerosis. J is TRBJ1-4 and V is TRBV7-2; tentative D call: TRBD1 (6 bases). Specimen: CD4+ T cells from PBMCs. The CDR3 loop is CASSDRPREKLFF. In DNA form, the CDR3 reads TGTGCCAGCAGCGACAGGCCTAGGGAAAAACTGTTTTTT.